The rows below give T cell receptor beta chains drawn from one sample of a study of blood T cell repertoires in COVID-19. TCRdb's copy holds only in-frame clones and misses some; the assay was immunoSEQ multiplex PCR. The sample yields around 230,000 clones, 80% to 90% seen once. Source material: peripheral blood. The receptors originated from a man between 35 and 55 years old with acute or convalescent COVID-19. Each CDR3 is given with its conserved first and last residue. The D gene is left open where the match is weak. Clone size appears in some rows only: once, few, many, or a class for an expanded clone.

.,.,TRBV7-2,14,TRBJ2-7,CASSLVQGGGEQYF,TGTGCCAGCAGCTTGGTACAGGGGGGGGGCGAGCAGTACTTC
TRBD1,few,TRBV28,16,TRBJ2-2,CASTPTSGQGTRELFF,TGTGCCAGCACCCCTACTTCCGGACAGGGGACCAGGGAGCTGTTTTTT
.,.,TRBV3-1/TRBV3-2,13,TRBJ1-2,CASSQGEVRGYTF,TGTGCCAGCAGCCAAGGTGAGGTTCGTGGCTACACCTTC
.,.,TRBV5-1,14,TRBJ1-2,CASSWDTPNYGYTF,TGCGCCAGCAGCTGGGACACACCTAACTATGGCTACACCTTC
TRBD1,many,TRBV28,13,TRBJ1-2,CASTPGGFGGYTF,TGTGCCAGCACACCAGGGGGGTTTGGAGGCTACACCTTC
TRBD1,once,TRBV18,17,TRBJ1-5,CASSPPGTGGVGQPQHF,TGTGCCAGCTCACCACCCGGGACAGGGGGCGTTGGACAGCCCCAGCATTTT
.,once,TRBV6-5,13,TRBJ1-6,CASTGHHNSPLHF,TGTGCCAGCACGGGACACCATAATTCACCCCTCCACTTT
TRBD1,.,TRBV18,15,TRBJ2-7,CASSSGTGMTYEQYF,TGTGCCAGCTCGTCCGGGACAGGGATGACCTACGAGCAGTACTTC
TRBD2,.,TRBV10-1,17,TRBJ2-7,CASSESPGTSGSREQYF,TGCGCCAGCAGTGAGTCTCCCGGGACTAGCGGGAGTCGCGAGCAGTACTTC
TRBD2,once,TRBV24-1,16,TRBJ2-2,CATSEVSGRGTGELFF,TGTGCCACCAGTGAGGTGAGCGGGAGAGGAACCGGGGAGCTGTTTTTT
TRBD1,.,TRBV4-3,13,TRBJ2-5,CASSQRQGETQYF,TGCGCCAGCAGCCAAAGACAGGGAGAGACCCAGTACTTC
.,.,TRBV3-1/TRBV3-2,13,TRBJ1-2,CASSPRGVGGYTF,TGTGCCAGCAGCCCCCGGGGGGTAGGAGGCTACACCTTC
.,.,TRBV3-1/TRBV3-2,17,TRBJ2-1,CASSQTVLAGSSNEQFF,TGTGCCAGCAGCCAAACCGTACTAGCAGGTTCTTCAAATGAGCAGTTCTTC
TRBD1,.,TRBV19,15,TRBJ1-6,CASKTGQGENSPLHF,TGTGCCAGTAAAACTGGACAGGGAGAGAATTCACCCCTCCACTTT
.,once,TRBV27,13,TRBJ1-1,CASSYLGGYEAFF,TGTGCCAGCAGTTACCTGGGGGGTTATGAAGCTTTCTTT
.,.,TRBV27,13,TRBJ1-2,CASSLGAEGGYTF,TGTGCCAGCAGTTTAGGGGCCGAAGGGGGCTACACCTTC
TRBD1,.,TRBV27,15,TRBJ2-7,CASTAKWDSLYEQYF,TGTGCCAGCACGGCCAAATGGGACAGCCTCTACGAGCAGTACTTC
TRBD1,.,TRBV18,14,TRBJ1-2,CASSPLGQHYGYTF,TGTGCCAGCTCACCACTGGGACAGCACTATGGCTACACCTTC
TRBD1,.,TRBV5-6,16,TRBJ1-5,CASSFAGTGGNQPQHF,TGTGCCAGCAGCTTCGCAGGGACAGGGGGCAATCAGCCCCAGCATTTT
.,.,TRBV29-1,15,TRBJ1-2,CSVVWAAVLPHGYTF,TGCAGCGTTGTGTGGGCAGCCGTATTGCCTCATGGCTACACCTTC
.,.,TRBV2,13,TRBJ2-7,CASSAGELNEQYF,TGTGCCAGCAGCGCCGGGGAGTTGAACGAGCAGTACTTC
.,once,TRBV3-1/TRBV3-2,16,TRBJ2-7,CASSHIKLGAYYEQYF,TGTGCCAGCAGCCATATCAAACTGGGGGCCTACTACGAGCAGTACTTC
.,.,TRBV19,14,TRBJ1-3,CASSIVFNGNTIYF,TGTGCCAGTAGTATAGTTTTCAATGGAAACACCATATATTTT
TRBD2,.,TRBV9,16,TRBJ2-1,CASSVTGTSGNNEQFF,TGTGCCAGCAGCGTAACCGGGACTAGCGGAAACAATGAGCAGTTCTTC
.,.,TRBV19,14,TRBJ2-1,CATSRGNPYNEQFF,TGTGCCACCAGTCGCGGGAACCCCTACAATGAGCAGTTCTTC
TRBD1,.,TRBV5-4,17,TRBJ1-6,CASSIRQGLGYNSPLHF,TGTGCCAGCAGCATTCGACAGGGACTTGGGTATAATTCACCCCTCCACTTT
.,.,TRBV4-3,16,TRBJ2-7,CASSQDVGGGYYEQYF,TGCGCCAGCAGCCAAGATGTTGGTGGCGGGTACTACGAGCAGTACTTC
TRBD1,.,TRBV9,14,TRBJ2-1,CASSPGTGYNEQFF,TGTGCCAGCAGCCCCGGGACAGGCTACAATGAGCAGTTCTTC
.,.,TRBV28,13,TRBJ2-5,CASSALAFETQYF,TGTGCCAGCAGTGCCCTCGCGTTCGAGACCCAGTACTTC
.,.,TRBV27,13,TRBJ2-5,CASSRQLGETQYF,TGTGCCAGCAGTAGACAGCTAGGAGAGACCCAGTACTTC
TRBD1,few,TRBV5-1,18,TRBJ2-2,CASSLSGTGGPSTGELFF,TGCGCCAGCAGCTTGAGCGGGACAGGGGGCCCGAGTACCGGGGAGCTGTTTTTT